The following is a T cell receptor (beta chain) sequence with its context. Per the original data handling: It was from reference gene primer amplification that nucleated cell counts were estimated. Assay used: immunoSEQ multiplex PCR; TCRdb lists only in-frame clones, some missing. That table is the source of V, J and clone size, and D and trimming were worked out from the DNA. The profile shows about 270,000 clones, roughly 86% of them singletons. The record originates from a study of blood T cell repertoires in COVID-19. Background on the study: Samples came from the United States, Italy and Spain, spanning acute and convalescent COVID-19.

The germline V gene has CDR1 SGHNT and CDR2 YENEEA. CDR3 length: 14 residues. V lost 6 bases and J lost 2, with 14 bases in between. This TCR came from a middle-aged man with active or convalescent COVID-19. The sequenced sample was peripheral blood. The rearrangement joins TRBV11-3 to TRBJ2-7; D remains ambiguous. The CDR3: CASRSGPPAYEQYF. CDR3 coding DNA: TGTGCCAGCAGGTCAGGCCCTCCCGCCTACGAGCAGTACTTC.